The rows below give T cell receptor beta chains drawn from one sample of a study of regulatory T cells in long-lasting Graves disease. A single record per CDR3 protein comes from TCRdb applying MiXCR to the multiplex PCR reads. The table records under 300,000 distinct CDR3 sequences, roughly 18% of them present only once. These data are also associated with another study on T cells in Graves' hyperthyroidism and ophthalmopathy.

The sequenced sample was peripheral blood mononuclear cells (PBMCs), obtained at new diagnosis, from a patient treated with antithyroid drugs. The receptors shown here come from a woman younger than 45 with Graves disease. Each CDR3 is given with its conserved first and last residue. Fields, in order: V gene, J gene, clone size, D gene, CDR3 protein, CDR3 DNA. D genes are given only for firm matches. A row's size may be missing; if present it is once, few, many or a size class.

>TRBV14|TRBJ2-2|NA|NA
CASSLMTSYGELFF
TGTGCCAGCAGCCTTATGACTTCCTACGGGGAGCTGTTTTTT
>TRBV18|TRBJ2-3|many|NA
CASSPAASTDTQYF
TGTGCCAGCTCACCGGCAGCGAGCACAGATACGCAGTATTTT
>TRBV7-8|TRBJ1-5|many|TRBD1
CASSSDRGNQPQHF
TGTGCCAGCAGCTCAGACAGGGGAAATCAGCCCCAGCATTTT
>TRBV7-2|TRBJ1-6|NA|TRBD1
CASSLVGQGGSRSYNSPLHF
TGTGCCAGCAGCTTAGTGGGACAGGGGGGTTCCCGCTCCTATAATTCACCCCTCCACTTT
>TRBV6-5|TRBJ1-2|few|NA
CASSSATQGPNYGYTF
TGTGCCAGCAGTTCCGCAACCCAGGGACCCAACTATGGCTACACCTTC
>TRBV7-8|TRBJ1-1|NA|TRBD1
CASSKTGTGGRTEAFF
TGTGCCAGCAGCAAGACTGGGACAGGGGGCCGGACTGAAGCTTTCTTT
>TRBV18|TRBJ2-5|many|NA
CASSPVEGRSITETQYF
TGTGCCAGCTCACCGGTGGAGGGGAGGTCTATAACGGAGACCCAGTACTTC
>TRBV14|TRBJ2-3|many|NA
CASSHSKSLLLGRTDTQYF
TGTGCCAGCAGCCACTCCAAGAGCCTCCTATTAGGGCGCACAGATACGCAGTATTTT
>TRBV20-1|TRBJ2-1|few|TRBD1
CSFRGLYNEQFF
TGCAGTTTTAGGGGGCTCTACAATGAGCAGTTCTTC
>TRBV4-1|TRBJ1-4|few|NA
CTSSHKTFGQTEKLFF
TGCACCAGCAGCCACAAGACGTTTGGACAGACTGAAAAACTGTTTTTT
>TRBV12-3/TRBV12-4|TRBJ2-3|many|NA
CASRPAAGGYTQYF
TGTGCCAGCAGACCGGCCGCTGGGGGCTATACGCAGTATTTT
>TRBV19|TRBJ2-1|NA|TRBD2
CASSVGLAGPSSYNEQFF
TGTGCCAGCAGCGTAGGACTAGCGGGTCCCAGCTCCTACAATGAGCAGTTCTTC
>TRBV6-2/TRBV6-3|TRBJ2-7|many|NA
CASSYTVSSYEQYF
TGTGCCAGCAGTTACACAGTAAGCTCCTACGAGCAGTACTTC
>TRBV9|TRBJ2-5|NA|TRBD2
CASSVSGTSGATQETQYF
TGTGCCAGCAGCGTGTCCGGGACTAGCGGGGCCACACAAGAGACCCAGTACTTC
>TRBV3-1|TRBJ2-6|NA|TRBD2
CASSQDPRGAGANVLTF
TGTGCCAGCAGCCAAGATCCCCGGGGGGCTGGGGCCAACGTCCTGACTTTC
>TRBV2|TRBJ2-3|many|NA
CASTQGGPHTDTQYF
TGTGCCAGCACCCAAGGAGGGCCACACACAGATACGCAGTATTTT
>TRBV12-3/TRBV12-4|TRBJ2-4|many|TRBD1
CATARGGLGIQYF
TGTGCCACCGCCCGAGGGGGCTTGGGCATTCAGTACTTC
>TRBV24-1|TRBJ1-1|many|NA
CATSDLNPRDTWNTEAFF
TGTGCCACCAGTGATTTGAACCCCCGGGACACTTGGAACACTGAAGCTTTCTTT
>TRBV4-1|TRBJ2-3|many|NA
CASSQETGTSTDTQYF
TGCGCCAGCAGCCAAGAAACTGGGACTAGCACAGATACGCAGTATTTT